This record concerns one T cell receptor (beta chain) sequence. Its specific antigen is unknown. No much larger clonotype is one base removed from it; base qualities were not supplied. TCRbeta CDR3 regions were amplified from genomic DNA using the immunoSEQ Assay, a bias-controlled multiplex PCR. Turning to the authors' computational methods: Nucleated cell counts per sample were estimated from amplification of reference gene primers within the assay. To quantify the absolute abundance of each unique TCRbeta CDR3 rearrangement, sequence reads were collapsed and filtered. For each sample, productive Simpson clonality was calculated as the square root of Simpson's diversity index across productive rearrangements. Sourced from immuneACCESS, this table was stored by TCRdb with only in-frame sequences that have V and J called. A share of the clones is absent; for the studies checked, an unresolved V gene accounts for under half, and the remainder has no known explanation. Clone size and the V and J calls come from that table; the DNA yielded D and trimming. The sample data list a few hundred thousand clones, and 80% to 90% of these were observed just once. The ten largest clones capture 1.2% to 1.5% of the sample.

Another Seattle source contributed samples from volunteer blood donors who had recovered from COVID-19. The collaborating institutions used their own protocols to collect whole blood in K2EDTA tubes. Collaborator samples were shipped for TCRbeta analysis as frozen whole blood, isolated PBMCs, or DNA extracted from either sample type. Sequences SGHVS (CDR1) and FQNEAQ (CDR2) are obtained from the germline V gene. The CDR3, cysteine through phenylalanine, is 15 amino acids long. The DNA shown is the 45-base CDR3, in frame from base 1. V is cut by 5 bases and J by 4 bases, and the space between the germline ends is 17 bases. This record comes from a study of blood T cell repertoires in COVID-19 (dated by TCRdb to 2018 to 2021). As for the study more broadly: Samples from collaborators originated in the United States, Italy and Spain and spanned both the acute and convalescent phases of COVID-19. The prospective study material was composed of cDNA or gDNA derived from T cells, B-cell-depleted T cells, or PBMCs. Deeply sampled blood TCRbeta repertoires from subjects exposed to, actively infected with, or recovered from COVID-19 were included in the dataset. The repertoires were made available in a free public database intended to serve as a resource for research on the immune response to SARS-CoV-2. Samples came from the ongoing ImmuneRACE study (first 160 participants) plus 1,254 subjects from 6 global collaborators. Sample metadata almost always included a de-identified subject ID, COVID-19 status, age in years and sex. HLA class I and class II types, where available, came from metadata supplied by the sample provider rather than from assay-based typing.

On the study overall, not on this receptor specifically: Clinical and demographic metadata were provided uncurated, with the amount varying by source and participant.

The chain uses TRBV7-8 and TRBJ2-5, with TRBD1 tentatively as D gene (7 bases match). This TCR came from a middle-aged woman who had recovered from COVID-19. Sequenced material: peripheral blood. This receptor has the CDR3 CASSRGGQGGETQYF. The nucleotide sequence reads as follows: TGTGCCAGCAGCAGAGGGGGGCAGGGGGGAGAGACCCAGTACTTC.